A selection of T cell receptor beta chains follows, all from one sample in a study of spatial heterogeneity in lung cancer. TCRdb re-derived calls from the 5' RACE reads in MiXCR, one entry per CDR3 protein. The table records some 1,200 distinct CDR3 sequences, roughly 27% of them present only once. The sample in question was PBMCs, obtained at follow-up. The receptors shown here come from a male donor with early-stage non-small cell lung cancer. CDR3s leave out the opening cysteine and the closing phenylalanine or tryptophan. The order of the fields is CDR3 protein, V gene.

ASSSMWYEQY TRBV28
SVEDGGKTQY TRBV29-1
ATGAGYSGANVLT TRBV19
ASSLDPTSGSTDTQY TRBV4-2
ASSAGLASYNEQF TRBV7-7
ASSSNPGTAGTSFYEQF TRBV12-3/TRBV12-4
ASSESGEESYNEQF TRBV9
ASSFGGTGDQETQY TRBV28
ASSQGDTEAF TRBV4-2
ASSSWGQGPQY TRBV19
ASSREMSGGSYEQY TRBV12-3/TRBV12-4
ASTLSGGPGKEQY TRBV12-3/TRBV12-4
ASSFTGGAGDEQF TRBV13
SVLHGTEAF TRBV29-1
SVEDQDGYGYT TRBV29-1
ASSLPNNEQF TRBV28
ASSPSGRAYEQY TRBV5-6
ASSVQEYNEQF TRBV2
ASSFGTARSYNSPLH TRBV28
ASSQSGAGGHEQF TRBV23-1
ASSLTARIPGELF TRBV3-1
AWSAGDTQY TRBV30
ASSQEYDYNEQF TRBV3-1
ASSQGHEQY TRBV3-1
ASRQRDNEYYEQY TRBV7-2
ASKEGNQPQH TRBV6-1
ASSTLPIEQY TRBV7-9
ASSHPGTGSAEAF TRBV7-8
ASSRAVGYEQY TRBV10-1
ASSFGSEKAF TRBV7-9
ASSDRWRGADTQY TRBV4-3
AISDGGVGNTGELF TRBV10-3
ASSRTSGSQETQY TRBV7-3
ASSLTGILGNQPQH TRBV6-5
ASSFGDRAAEAF TRBV12-3/TRBV12-4
ASSLGQQNIQY TRBV7-9
ASSPARDQPQH TRBV18
ASLRGAGSTDTQY TRBV6-1
ASSFGGAGELF TRBV7-8
ASSLRGLWSSGANVLT TRBV28
ASRGIGVNQPQH TRBV2
ASSTQETQY TRBV18
SVVFSDRIYEQY TRBV29-1
SALDSPSSNSPLH TRBV20-1
SASPPAGEGQETQY TRBV20-1
ASSPGREGYEQY TRBV19
ASSPTSGSSTYNEQF TRBV11-3
ASSAPDRYEQY TRBV9
ASSLWSPGHSYEQY TRBV27
SVGTTTPDTQY TRBV29-1
ASPPWEAF TRBV23-1
ASSLMGQGNNQPQH TRBV7-8
ASSEGTSGSTDTQY TRBV2
ASSQVPTGMNTEAF TRBV4-2
ASNHNTGELF TRBV12-3/TRBV12-4
ATSDSSRNTGELF TRBV24-1
AIRPGTGGSYEQY TRBV10-3
ASSYGQGHEKLF TRBV5-6
ASSLLGTYGYT TRBV7-8